The T cell receptor (beta chain) under discussion was sequenced for a study of shared clonotypes between healthy human individuals. Findings of the study overall: Sampling covered blood only; tissue repertoires likely differ. It was observed that approximately 5% of naive CD4 clonotypes were shared across a handful of donors.

Trimming took off 7 bases at V and 7 bases at J, with 17 bases between the two ends. The CDR3 has 14 amino acids. Germline loops: CDR1 LNHDA, CDR2 SQIVND (reference sequence). Measured with immunoSEQ multiplex PCR; TCRdb has only the in-frame clones, and not every one. The table includes roughly 2.2 million clones, just under 95% detected once. A note on this clone: Its antigen is unknown.

Sequencing was performed on naive CD4+ T cells from PBMCs. Subset specified: CD45RA+ positively selected. The V gene is TRBV19, the J gene TRBJ2-1; D not certain. The receptor was isolated from a man younger than 30 in good health. Some clones in this sample may be carry-over from other donors' samples. In nucleotides, the CDR3 is TGTGCCAGTAAAGGGCAGGTTCCCAAGAATGAGCAGTTCTTC. Residues: CASKGQVPKNEQFF.